One and the same sample provided the 27 T cell receptor beta chains below, sequenced in a study of cytomegalovirus exposure and HLA in healthy donors. Primers: 60 Vbeta forward and 13 Jbeta reverse. TCRdb's table, derived via immunoSEQ multiplex PCR, lists solely in-frame clones and lacks some. The sample gives 120,000 or so clones, 72% of which show up once; around 4% is in the top ten. What was sequenced was PBMCs. The receptor source for this set is a man between 25 and 39 years old in good health and CMV-seronegative.

The chain combines TRBV5-5 with TRBJ1-6, with 7 bases aligning to TRBD1. This CDR3 is built from 12 residues. From germline, CDR1 is SGHKS and CDR2 YYEKEE (reference sequence). Trimming cost V 2 bases and J 12 bases; bases outside gene matches: 2. CDR3 sequence reads: CASSLTGVPLHF. CDR3 nucleotide sequence: TGTGCCAGCAGCTTAACAGGGGTACCCCTCCACTTT.

The genes are TRBV28 and TRBJ2-7; possible D gene TRBD1, 5 bases. Trimming pared 5 bases from V and 3 bases from J, leaving 23 bases between. Germline CDR1 MDHEN, CDR2 SYDVKM. This CDR3 has 17 residues. As DNA, the CDR3 is TGTGCCAGCAGTCCCATACCCAGGGTGCAATTCCTCTACGAGCAGTACTTC. Its translation is CASSPIPRVQFLYEQYF.

This clone showed up just a few times. V gene TRBV6-6 combines with J gene TRBJ1-1; D gene uncertain. The germline V and J ends were trimmed by 0 bases and 3 bases, with 8 bases remaining between them. The CDR3 is 14 residues long. Germline values: CDR1 MNHNY, CDR2 SVGAGI (reference sequence). CDR3 residues: CASSYSGGDTEAFF. The CDR3 bases are TGTGCCAGCAGTTACTCGGGCGGGGACACTGAAGCTTTCTTT.

This clone was recorded only once. This rearrangement joins TRBV6-6 to TRBJ1-1; D gene ambiguous. Germline CDR1 reads MNHNY; CDR2 reads SVGAGI (reference sequence). V gave up 2 bases and J gave up 5 bases, with 15 bases separating them. This CDR3 has 15 amino acids. The CDR3 protein is CASSYTQRRGTEAFF. The CDR3, as DNA: TGTGCCAGCAGTTACACCCAACGACGAGGTACTGAAGCTTTCTTT.

This clone was seen a handful of times. This chain links TRBV5-6 with TRBJ2-2, with TRBD1 identical over 9 bases. CDR3 size: 15 residues. With V trimmed by 4 bases and J by 6 bases, 7 bases remained unmatched. Germline CDR1 and CDR2: SGHDT and YYEEEE. Written as DNA, the CDR3 is TGTGCCAGCAGCCCGGACAGGGGTTTTTCCGGGGAGCTGTTTTTT. Amino acid sequence: CASSPDRGFSGELFF. The whole variable domain, filled in from reference TRBV5-6 and TRBJ2-2, reads DAGVTQSPTHLIKTRGQQVTLRCSPKSGHDTVSWYQQALGQGPQFIFQYYEEEERQRGNFPDRFSGHQFPNYSSELNVNALLLGDSALYLCASSPDRGFSGELFFGEGSRLTVL.

This sequence joins TRBV30 and TRBJ1-3; D perhaps matches TRBD1 (5 bases). This CDR3 is 13 amino acids long. The V and J ends lost 8 bases and 0 bases respectively, with 11 bases between them. The germline V gene has CDR1 GTSNPN and CDR2 SVGIG (reference sequence). CDR3 nucleotide sequence: TGTGCCCGGACGGGGGACTCTGGAAACACCATATATTTT. Protein: CARTGDSGNTIYF. Complete variable domain (other parts from reference TRBV30 and TRBJ1-3): SQTIHQWPATLVQPVGSPLSLECTVEGTSNPNLYWYRQAAGRGLQLLFYSVGIGQISSEVPQNLSASRPQDRQFILSSKKLLLSDSGFYLCARTGDSGNTIYFGEGSWLTVV.

This rearrangement joins TRBV10-2 to TRBJ1-2, with D perhaps TRBD1 (6 bases). Germline V gene data show CDR1 as WSHSY and CDR2 as SAAADI. Trimming took off 2 bases at V and 2 bases at J, with 12 bases between the two ends. This CDR3 has 15 amino acids. For the CDR3, the DNA is TGCGCCAGCAGTGAGCCAGGGGCGCTGAACTATGGCTACACCTTC. Amino acid sequence: CASSEPGALNYGYTF.

This rearrangement joins TRBV14 to TRBJ2-7; TRBD1 matches 7 bases. The germline CDR1 and CDR2 sequences are SGHDN and FVKESK. The CDR3 totals 14 residues. V lost 3 bases, J lost 2 bases, and 4 bases stayed unmatched. This CDR3 is CASSHYGTAYEQYF. CDR3 coding DNA: TGTGCCAGCAGCCATTACGGGACAGCCTACGAGCAGTACTTC.

The gene calls are TRBV4-1 and TRBJ1-1, with a tentative D call TRBD1 (6 bases). Trimming removed 1 base from V and 1 base from J, with 10 bases in between. CDR1 is MGHRA and CDR2 is YSYEKL in the germline V gene. This CDR3 has 15 residues. This chain's CDR3 is CASSQVVQGNTEAFF. The CDR3 DNA reads TGCGCCAGCAGCCAAGTTGTACAGGGGAACACTGAAGCTTTCTTT.

The V call is TRBV7-3, the J call TRBJ2-1; 9 bases align to TRBD2. Trimming at V came to 1 base and at J to 6 bases, leaving 7 bases not matched to a gene. The germline gives CDR1 SGHTA, CDR2 FQGTGA. The CDR3 consists of 16 residues. The CDR3 nucleotides are TGTGCCAGCAGCTTAATTGCAGCGGGGGGTCTCAATGAGCAGTTCTTC. Its translation is CASSLIAAGGLNEQFF.

This clone has just one count. The V gene is TRBV9, the J gene TRBJ2-3; tentative D call: TRBD1 (6 bases). Trimming left V 0 bases short and J 7 bases short, with 15 bases between. The CDR3 extends over 15 amino acids. Germline V gene lookup returns CDR1 SGDLS and CDR2 YYNGEE. Here the CDR3 DNA reads TGTGCCAGCAGCGTAGTGGGGGCCGGGTCCAATACGCAGTATTTT. As protein: CASSVVGAGSNTQYF.

The chain has TRBV28 and TRBJ1-2; D is uncertain. The germline gives CDR1 MDHEN, CDR2 SYDVKM. V was trimmed by 6 bases and J by 2 bases, leaving 7 bases between them. This CDR3 has 12 residues. In DNA form, the CDR3 reads TGTGCCAGCAGGGTGCTAAACTATGGCTACACCTTC. Residues: CASRVLNYGYTF.

This clone was counted only a few times. The chain employs TRBV9 and TRBJ2-7; D possibly corresponds to TRBD2 (5 bases). Germline V gene sequence: CDR1 SGDLS, CDR2 YYNGEE. The CDR3 consists of 13 residues. Between the trimmed V and J ends, which lost 2 bases and 3 bases, there was a span of 9 bases. This CDR3 is CASSVNSGYEQYF. CDR3 nucleotide sequence: TGTGCCAGCAGCGTGAACAGCGGCTACGAGCAGTACTTC.

The chain has TRBV7-9 and TRBJ1-5; no definite D call. Trimming pared 5 bases from V and 11 bases from J, leaving 13 bases between. From germline, CDR1 is SEHNR and CDR2 FQNEAQ (reference sequence). The CDR3 has 12 residues. CDR3 bases: TGTGCCAGCAGCCCCAACCCATCGGCCCAGCATTTT. Its translation: CASSPNPSAQHF.

The genes are TRBV11-3 and TRBJ2-1, with 11 bases that match TRBD2. CDR1 SGHNT and CDR2 YENEEA come from the germline V gene. The ends lost 1 base at V and 9 bases at J; junction bases unmatched: 14. This CDR3 region has 18 residues. The CDR3 DNA sequence: TGTGCCAGCAGCTTAGGCCCTAGCGGGGGGCCCTTTATGAGTGAGCAGTTCTTC. Translation: CASSLGPSGGPFMSEQFF.

V usage is TRBV6-1 and J usage is TRBJ1-5; 7 bases are shared with TRBD1. Losses at the gene ends were 5 bases for V and 10 bases for J; bases not matched to a gene: 11. Germline lookup yields CDR1 MNHNS and CDR2 SASEGT. This CDR3 has 14 amino acids. The CDR3 reads CASSRTGLVNPQHF. Here the CDR3 DNA reads TGTGCCAGCAGTCGGACAGGCCTCGTGAATCCCCAGCATTTT.

The rearrangement links TRBV19 to TRBJ2-1; 8 bases are a match to TRBD2. V lost 6 bases to trimming and J lost 3 bases; unmatched junction nucleotides: 4. The germline V gene encodes CDR1 LNHDA and CDR2 SQIVND (reference sequence). CDR3 length: 14 amino acids. The CDR3 coding sequence is TGTGCCAGTAGGGTGACTAGCGACTACAATGAGCAGTTCTTC. Its protein product is CASRVTSDYNEQFF.

The V gene is TRBV28, the J gene TRBJ1-2; TRBD1 agrees at 9 bases. This CDR3 comprises 17 residues. Trimming removed 2 bases from V and 3 bases from J; junction bases left unmatched: 10. The germline gives CDR1 MDHEN, CDR2 SYDVKM. CDR3 in amino acids: CASSLIGYRGQDYGYTF. CDR3 in DNA: TGTGCCAGCAGTTTAATAGGGTACAGGGGGCAGGACTATGGCTACACCTTC.

The chain is built from TRBV5-4 and TRBJ2-7; 9 bases are a match to TRBD1. Trimming cost V 4 bases and J 4 bases; bases outside gene matches: 3. Germline CDR1 SGHNT, CDR2 YYREEE (reference sequence). The CDR3 sequence is 13 residues long. The CDR3 spells CASSRGQGYEQYF. The CDR3 nucleotides are TGTGCCAGCAGCCGCGGACAGGGGTACGAGCAGTACTTC.

The chain carries TRBV30 and TRBJ1-5; D is undetermined. This CDR3 is built from 13 residues. The V and J ends lost 2 bases and 7 bases respectively, with 12 bases between them. Germline CDR1 GTSNPN, CDR2 SVGIG (reference sequence). CDR3 region: CAWSHGLLQPQHF. The CDR3 DNA reads TGTGCCTGGAGTCATGGACTCCTACAGCCCCAGCATTTT.

The V call is TRBV7-9, the J call TRBJ2-7; 7 nucleotides line up with TRBD1. The V and J ends lost 1 base and 0 bases, in that order; junction bases with no gene match: 3. The CDR3 spans 15 residues. The germline V gene has CDR1 SEHNR and CDR2 FQNEAQ (reference sequence). CDR3 residues: CASSLGQGFSYEQYF. The DNA of the CDR3 is TGTGCCAGCAGCTTAGGACAGGGCTTCTCCTACGAGCAGTACTTC.

The chain joins TRBV4-1 to TRBJ2-1; 9 bases agree with TRBD2. Germline loops: CDR1 MGHRA, CDR2 YSYEKL. J lost 3 bases, V lost 0 bases, and 6 bases had no gene match. This CDR3 spans 17 amino acids. The chain's CDR3 is CASSQDFSAGGYNEQFF. DNA of the CDR3: TGCGCCAGCAGCCAAGATTTTTCAGCGGGGGGCTACAATGAGCAGTTCTTC.

The gene calls are TRBV2 and TRBJ1-2, with a weak D call TRBD1 (5 bases). This CDR3 contains 12 residues. The germline V gene encodes CDR1 SNHLY and CDR2 FYNNEI. Trimming left V 8 bases short and J 4 bases short, with 11 bases between. The CDR3 protein is CASVGAGYGYTF. DNA of the CDR3: TGTGCCAGCGTAGGGGCAGGCTATGGCTACACCTTC. Full variable domain (rest looked up from reference TRBV2 and TRBJ1-2): EPEVTQTPSHQVTQMGQEVILRCVPISNHLYFYWYRQILGQKVEFLVSFYNNEISEKSEIFDDQFSVERPDGSNFTLKIRSTKLEDSAMYFCASVGAGYGYTFGSGTRLTVV.

The CDR3 DNA reads as TGTGCCAGCGAATCCTATCGAGCGGGGGGGTACGAGCAGTACTTC. It codes for CASESYRAGGYEQYF. The rearrangement uses TRBV6-5 and TRBJ2-5, with TRBD2 matching 10 bases. The DNA end favors TRBJ2-7, so the J call may be wrong. This CDR3 is 15 amino acids long. In germline, CDR1 is MNHEY, CDR2 SVGAGI.

This clone has only a few counts. The V call is TRBV5-1, the J call TRBJ1-1; D possibly corresponds to TRBD1 (5 bases). V was clipped by 1 base and J by 2 bases, with 12 bases between them. Germline V gives CDR1 SGHRS, CDR2 YFSETQ. This CDR3 is 15 amino acids long. The CDR3 is CASSLYKGPNTEAFF. CDR3 in DNA: TGCGCCAGCAGCTTGTATAAGGGGCCAAACACTGAAGCTTTCTTT.

This clone was found a few times. The J gene is TRBJ1-4, the V gene TRBV27; D ambiguous. Trimming cost V 9 bases and J 6 bases, with 8 bases left between them. The CDR3 totals 11 residues. Germline assignment: CDR1 MNHEY and CDR2 SMNVEV (reference sequence). CDR3 residues: CARVRDEKLFF. CDR3 in DNA: TGTGCCAGGGTGCGAGATGAAAAACTGTTTTTT. Using reference TRBV27 and TRBJ1-4 for the parts outside the CDR3, the full variable domain is EAQVTQNPRYLITVTGKKLTVTCSQNMNHEYMSWYRQDPGLGLRQIYYSMNVEVTDKGDVPEGYKVSRKEKRNFPLILESPSPNQTSLYFCARVRDEKLFFGSGTQLSVL.

The chain links TRBV9 to TRBJ2-5; 7 bases are a match to TRBD1. The CDR3 has 18 residues. The germline CDR1 and CDR2 sequences are SGDLS and YYNGEE. V shed 2 bases and J 0 bases; nucleotides not matched to a gene: 13. The CDR3 region is CASSVGDRIDTYQETQYF. The CDR3, as DNA: TGTGCCAGCAGCGTGGGGGACAGAATAGATACTTACCAAGAGACCCAGTACTTC. The full variable domain, completed using reference TRBV9 and TRBJ2-5, is DSGVTQTPKHLITATGQRVTLRCSPRSGDLSVYWYQQSLDQGLQFLIQYYNGEERAKGNILERFSAQQFPDLHSELNLSSLELGDSALYFCASSVGDRIDTYQETQYFGPGTRLLVL.